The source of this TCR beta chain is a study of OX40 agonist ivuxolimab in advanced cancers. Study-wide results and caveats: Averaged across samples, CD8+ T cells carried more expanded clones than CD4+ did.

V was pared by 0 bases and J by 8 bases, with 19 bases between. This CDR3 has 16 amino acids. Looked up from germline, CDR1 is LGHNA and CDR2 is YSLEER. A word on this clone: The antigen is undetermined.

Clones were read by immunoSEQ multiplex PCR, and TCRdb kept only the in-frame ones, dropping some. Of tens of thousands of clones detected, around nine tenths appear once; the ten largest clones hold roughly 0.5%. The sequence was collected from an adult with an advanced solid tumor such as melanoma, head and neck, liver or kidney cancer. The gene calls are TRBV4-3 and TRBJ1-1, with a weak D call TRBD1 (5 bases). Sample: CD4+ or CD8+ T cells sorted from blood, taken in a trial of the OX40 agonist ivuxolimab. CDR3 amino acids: CASSQDVAGFTSEAFF. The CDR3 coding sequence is TGCGCCAGCAGCCAAGATGTGGCAGGGTTTACCTCCGAAGCTTTCTTT.